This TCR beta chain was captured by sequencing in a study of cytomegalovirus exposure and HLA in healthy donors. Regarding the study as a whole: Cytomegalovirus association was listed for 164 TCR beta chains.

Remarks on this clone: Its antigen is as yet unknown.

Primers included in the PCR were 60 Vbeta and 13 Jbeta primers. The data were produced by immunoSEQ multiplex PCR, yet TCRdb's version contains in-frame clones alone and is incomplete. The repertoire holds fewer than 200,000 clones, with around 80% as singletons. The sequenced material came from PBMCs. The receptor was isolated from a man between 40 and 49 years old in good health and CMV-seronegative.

CDR3 loop: CSVSARTGNPYEQYF. CDR3 nucleotide sequence: TGCAGCGTTAGCGCACGGACAGGGAATCCCTACGAGCAGTACTTC. V and J are TRBV29-1 and TRBJ2-7; 8 nucleotides match TRBD1. The CDR3 is 15 residues long. Trimming cost V 5 bases and J 2 bases; bases outside gene matches: 11. Per germline, CDR1 SQVTM and CDR2 ANQGSEA.